A selection of T cell receptor beta chains follows, all from one sample in a study of shared clonotypes between healthy human individuals. Profiled with immunoSEQ multiplex PCR; TCRdb holds only in-frame clones, not every one. The data contain about 320,000 clones, around 90% of them singletons. The sequencing input was memory CD8+ T cells sorted from blood. The receptors were sampled from a man between 18 and 29 years old in good health. Both conserved end residues are part of each CDR3. Fields, in order: D gene, J gene, clone size, V gene, CDR3 DNA, CDR3 protein. The D gene is left open where the match is weak. Size tells how often a clone was seen (once, few, many) or the class of an expanded clone, and some rows leave it out.

TRBD1	TRBJ1-3	-	TRBV6-1	TGTGCCAGCAGTGACACCGGGACAGGCTCTGGAAACACCATATATTTT	CASSDTGTGSGNTIYF
-	TRBJ1-1	-	TRBV11-2	TGTGCCAGCAGCCCGTGGACCAGTGACCACACTGAAGCTTTCTTT	CASSPWTSDHTEAFF
-	TRBJ1-1	-	TRBV5-4	TGTGCCAGCACGTCGCTCAACACTGAAGCTTTCTTT	CASTSLNTEAFF
TRBD1	TRBJ1-4	many	TRBV15	TGTGCCACCAGCAGTCCCCGTCTCCAGGGGGGTGAAAAACTGTTTTTT	CATSSPRLQGGEKLFF
-	TRBJ1-1	once	TRBV15	TGTGCCACCAGCAGCGGGCCGCTGGGAGCTTTCTTT	CATSSGPLGAFF
-	TRBJ1-6	-	TRBV6-1	TGTGCCAGCAGCGAAAAGGGACACCTCAGCAATTCACCCCTCCACTTT	CASSEKGHLSNSPLHF
-	TRBJ2-2	-	TRBV6-5	TGTGCCAGCAGTTACTCGACGGGGGCGACCGGGGAGCTGTTTTTT	CASSYSTGATGELFF
-	TRBJ1-1	once	TRBV29-1	TGCAGCGTTGAAACAGGTGGGACTGAAGCTTTCTTT	CSVETGGTEAFF
-	TRBJ1-5	-	TRBV2	TGTGCCAGCAGCCCGGGAGATAGCAATCAGCCCCAGCATTTT	CASSPGDSNQPQHF
-	TRBJ2-3	-	TRBV4-1	TGCGCCAGCAGCCAGGGGGTGAACACAGATACGCAGTATTTT	CASSQGVNTDTQYF
-	TRBJ1-2	-	TRBV6-6	TGTGCCAGCAGGGACAGACCTAACTATGGCTACACCTTC	CASRDRPNYGYTF
-	TRBJ2-1	-	TRBV7-2	TGTGCCAGCAGCTTAGGACTGTACAATGAGCAGTTCTTC	CASSLGLYNEQFF
-	TRBJ2-3	-	TRBV5-6	TGTGCCAGCAGCTTGGCCCTGAGCACAGATACGCAGTATTTT	CASSLALSTDTQYF
-	TRBJ1-5	-	TRBV28	TGTGCCAGCAGTTTAGCCCTCACCAATCAGCCCCAGCATTTT	CASSLALTNQPQHF